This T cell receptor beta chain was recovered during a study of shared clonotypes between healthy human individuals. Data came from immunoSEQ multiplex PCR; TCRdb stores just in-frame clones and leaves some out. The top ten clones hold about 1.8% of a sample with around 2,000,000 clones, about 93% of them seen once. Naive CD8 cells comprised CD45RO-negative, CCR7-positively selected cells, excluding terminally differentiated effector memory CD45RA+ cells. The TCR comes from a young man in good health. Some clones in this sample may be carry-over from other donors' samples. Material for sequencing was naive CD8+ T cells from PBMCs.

CDR3 bases: TGTGCCTGGAGTAGGACAGGTGAAGCTTTCTTT. This gives the protein CAWSRTGEAFF. The genes are TRBV30 and TRBJ1-1, with 7 bases that match TRBD1. Per the germline V gene, CDR1 is GTSNPN and CDR2 is SVGIG (reference sequence). J was trimmed by 7 bases and V by 2 bases; bases with no gene match: 1. CDR3 length: 11 residues.